This T cell receptor (beta chain) was found in a study of shared clonotypes between healthy human individuals. The germline V gene has CDR1 MDHEN and CDR2 SYDVKM. The V gene lost 6 bases and the J gene lost 7 bases, with 16 bases spanning the gap. The CDR3 sequence is 14 residues long. The table came from immunoSEQ multiplex PCR; TCRdb's copy has only in-frame clones and leaves some out. The sample records 2 million to 2.5 million clones, about 94% being singletons. Sequenced sample: naive CD4+ T cells sorted from blood. Subset of the sample: CD45RA+ positively selected. This receptor was obtained from a man aged 18 to 29 in good health. The gene calls are TRBV28 and TRBJ1-5; TRBD1 is a possible D gene (6 bases). CDR3 nucleotides: TGTGCCAGCAGCCCATCAGGGGACGGGCAGCCCCAGCATTTT. Its protein product is CASSPSGDGQPQHF.